One and the same sample provided the 5 T cell receptor beta chains below, sequenced in a study of cytomegalovirus exposure and HLA in healthy donors. Generated by immunoSEQ multiplex PCR, the TCRdb table keeps only in-frame clones and is missing some. The data show 100,000 to 150,000 clones, roughly 89% seen once. Sequencing used PBMCs. The receptors derive from a woman aged 18-30 years in good health and CMV-seronegative.

The rearrangement links TRBV7-2 to TRBJ2-1, with no clear D. The germline V gene has CDR1 SGHTA and CDR2 FQGNSA. The V gene lost 3 bases and the J gene lost 5 bases, with 11 bases spanning the gap. The CDR3 extends over 14 amino acids. CDR3 in amino acids: CASSFSGVDNEQFF. The CDR3 DNA follows: TGTGCCAGCAGCTTCTCAGGTGTGGACAATGAGCAGTTCTTC.

The chain employs TRBV2 and TRBJ2-3; 14 positions agree with TRBD2. The CDR3 covers 15 residues. Germline V CDR1 and CDR2: SNHLY, FYNNEI. V gave up 5 bases and J gave up 4 bases; unmatched junction bases: 2. The CDR3 here is CASSQTSGGADTQYF. The CDR3 nucleotides read TGTGCCAGCAGTCAGACTAGCGGGGGGGCAGATACGCAGTATTTT.

This rearrangement joins TRBV6-5 to TRBJ1-2; no firm D call. The CDR3 runs 12 residues. Germline V lookup: CDR1 MNHEY, CDR2 SVGAGI. The V and J ends lost 5 bases and 4 bases respectively, with 8 bases between them. CDR3 coding DNA: TGTGCCAGCAGTCCCTATCCCTATGGCTACACCTTC. Encoded protein: CASSPYPYGYTF.

This sequence joins TRBV11-3 and TRBJ1-2; maybe TRBD1 (5 bases). The germline V gene encodes CDR1 SGHNT and CDR2 YENEEA. The CDR3 is 18 amino acids. V was shortened by 5 bases and J by 2 bases, with 24 bases between the two germline ends. CDR3 amino acids: CASSPTAFSGEGNYGYTF. The CDR3 DNA is TGTGCCAGCAGCCCAACCGCCTTTTCTGGGGAGGGGAACTATGGCTACACCTTC.

The chain links TRBV7-2 to TRBJ2-7; 10 nucleotides match TRBD1. This CDR3 is 16 amino acids long. The ends lost 1 base at V and 2 bases at J; junction bases unmatched: 5. Per germline, CDR1 SGHTA and CDR2 FQGNSA. The CDR3, as DNA: TGTGCCAGCAGCTTAGGGGGACAGGGGAGGGCCTACGAGCAGTACTTC. This sequence encodes CASSLGGQGRAYEQYF.